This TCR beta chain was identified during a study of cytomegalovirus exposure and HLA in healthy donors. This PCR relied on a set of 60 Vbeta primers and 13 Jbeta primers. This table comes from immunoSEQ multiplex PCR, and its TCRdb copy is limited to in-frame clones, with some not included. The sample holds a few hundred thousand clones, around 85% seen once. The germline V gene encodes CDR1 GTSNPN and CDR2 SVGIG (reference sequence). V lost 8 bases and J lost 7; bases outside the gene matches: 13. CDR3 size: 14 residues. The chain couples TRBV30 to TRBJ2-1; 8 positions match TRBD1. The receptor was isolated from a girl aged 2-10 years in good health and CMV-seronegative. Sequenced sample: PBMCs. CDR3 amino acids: CAGKTGAELNEQFF. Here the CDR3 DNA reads TGTGCCGGTAAGACAGGGGCGGAACTAAATGAGCAGTTCTTC.